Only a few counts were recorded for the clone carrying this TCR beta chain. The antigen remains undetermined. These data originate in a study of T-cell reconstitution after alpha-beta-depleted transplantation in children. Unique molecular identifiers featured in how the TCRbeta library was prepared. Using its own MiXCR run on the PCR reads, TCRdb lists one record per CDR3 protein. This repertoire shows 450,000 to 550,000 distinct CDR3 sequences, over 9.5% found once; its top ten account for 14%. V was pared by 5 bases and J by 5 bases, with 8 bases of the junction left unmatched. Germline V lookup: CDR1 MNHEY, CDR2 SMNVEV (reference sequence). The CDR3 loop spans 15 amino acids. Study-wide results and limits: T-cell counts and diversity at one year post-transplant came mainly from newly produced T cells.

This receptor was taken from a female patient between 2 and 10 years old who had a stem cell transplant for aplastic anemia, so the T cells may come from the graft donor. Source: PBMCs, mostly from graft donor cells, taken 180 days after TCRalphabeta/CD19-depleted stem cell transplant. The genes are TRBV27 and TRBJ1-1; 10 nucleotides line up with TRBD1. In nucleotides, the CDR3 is TGTGCCAGCAGTGCCTCCCGACAGGGGGCGACTGAAGCTTTCTTT. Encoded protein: CASSASRQGATEAFF.